This T cell receptor beta chain was observed in a study of cytomegalovirus exposure and HLA in healthy donors. The PCR was carried out with 60 Vbeta primers and 13 Jbeta primers. Libraries were prepared by immunoSEQ multiplex PCR; TCRdb keeps only in-frame clonotypes and omits some of them. The sample lists 150,000 to 200,000 clones; approximately 77% were seen once. This CDR3 spans 15 amino acids. CDR1 is MGHRA and CDR2 is YSYEKL in the germline V gene. After removal of 1 base from V and 8 bases from J, the junction contained 7 bases not matched to a gene. The rearrangement uses TRBV4-1 and TRBJ2-2, with TRBD1 identical over 7 bases. Sequenced sample: PBMCs. The TCR originated in a male donor in good health and CMV-seropositive. For the CDR3, the DNA is TGCGCCAGCAGCCAAGTTTCGAGGGGGCGGGGGGAGCTGTTTTTT. Its protein is CASSQVSRGRGELFF.